The rows below give T cell receptor beta chains drawn from one sample of a study of T cell changes during pregnancy in multiple sclerosis. The data were produced by immunoSEQ multiplex PCR, yet TCRdb's version contains in-frame clones alone and is incomplete. The sample holds over 70,000 clones, about 94% seen once. Sequencing used peripheral blood, obtained in the third trimester of pregnancy. Every receptor here comes from a female donor with multiple sclerosis, enrolled in a pregnancy study. Each CDR3 is given with its conserved first and last residue. D genes are given only for firm matches. A row's size may be missing; if present it is once, few, many or a size class.

j_call clone_size d_call v_call cdr3_nt cdr3_aa
TRBJ1-1 NA TRBD1 TRBV4-3 TGCGCCAGCAGCCACGGACAGGGGTTTTACACTGAAGCTTTCTTT CASSHGQGFYTEAFF
TRBJ1-1 once NA TRBV11-2 TGTGCCAGCAGCTTTAGTTTTAACGGGAACACTGAAGCTTTCTTT CASSFSFNGNTEAFF
TRBJ1-5 NA NA TRBV19 TGTGCCACCGGACCCCGGGGGGCCATCTATCAGCCCCAGCATTTT CATGPRGAIYQPQHF
TRBJ1-2 few NA TRBV7-9 TGTGCCAGCAGTACTCAATCCATCGTCTATGGCTACACCTTC CASSTQSIVYGYTF
TRBJ2-6 NA NA TRBV27 TGTGCCAGCTCAACAAGCTCTGGGGCCAACGTCCTGACTTTC CASSTSSGANVLTF
TRBJ2-1 NA TRBD1 TRBV19 TGTGCCAGTAGTCGACAGGGAAACTCCTACAATGAGCAGTTCTTC CASSRQGNSYNEQFF
TRBJ1-3 once NA TRBV19 TGTGCCAGTACAAACAGGGCCTCTGGAAACACCATATATTTT CASTNRASGNTIYF
TRBJ2-5 NA TRBD2 TRBV5-1 TGCGCCAGCAGCTTGGTTCAGCGGGAGAAAGAGACCCAGTACTTC CASSLVQREKETQYF
TRBJ2-7 NA TRBD2 TRBV18 TGTGCCAGCTCACCCACTTCGAAGGGGCAGGGACTAGCGTCACCCTTTTCCTACGAGCAGTACTTC CASSPTSKGQGLASPFSYEQYF
TRBJ1-1 NA NA TRBV4-1 TGCGCCAGCAGCCTCCAGGGTTCTGAAGCTTTCTTT CASSLQGSEAFF
TRBJ2-7 NA NA TRBV19 TGTGCCAGTAGTATTACCAGGGCGGGGGAGCAGTACTTC CASSITRAGEQYF
TRBJ2-1 NA TRBD2 TRBV9 TGTGCCAGCAGCGCGCCCCCGTGGACTAGAGAAGCGAATGAGCAGTTCTTC CASSAPPWTREANEQFF
TRBJ1-5 NA NA TRBV30 TGTGCCTGGAAACAGGGAAATAGCAATCAGCCCCAGCATTTT CAWKQGNSNQPQHF
TRBJ2-1 NA NA TRBV6-5 TGTGCCAGCAGAGGACTCTTCCTCGCTGAGCAGTTCTTC CASRGLFLAEQFF
TRBJ1-3 few NA TRBV19 TGTGCCAGTAATTTTGACTCCCGCTCTGGAAACACCATATATTTT CASNFDSRSGNTIYF
TRBJ2-2 NA NA TRBV21-1 TGTGCCAGCCCGCAGAGGACAGGGTCAACCGGGGAGCTGTTTTTT CASPQRTGSTGELFF
TRBJ1-2 NA TRBD1 TRBV28 TGTGCCAGCAGTTTAGTGGGGACAGGGAACTATGGCTACACCTTC CASSLVGTGNYGYTF
TRBJ2-7 once TRBD1 TRBV27 TGTGCCAGCAGTCTCCGACAGGGGGCGGGTGAGCAGTACTTC CASSLRQGAGEQYF
TRBJ2-6 NA NA TRBV29-1 TGCAGCGTAGCATTAACCTCTGGGGCCAACGTCCTGACTTTC CSVALTSGANVLTF
TRBJ1-1 NA NA TRBV29-1 TGCAGCGTTGAGTGGGGGGGGGCTGAAGCTTTCTTT CSVEWGGAEAFF
TRBJ2-7 NA TRBD2 TRBV11-2 TGTGCCAGCAGCTCCACCCGGGTAGCGGGAGTACGCGAGCAGTACTTC CASSSTRVAGVREQYF
TRBJ2-1 NA TRBD1 TRBV19 TGTGCCAGTAGTGCGAGAGGACAGGGTTACAATGAGCAGTTCTTC CASSARGQGYNEQFF
TRBJ2-3 NA NA TRBV5-1 TGCGCCAGCAGCTTGGCTGGAATCCGGAGTCTATGGACAGATACGCAGTATTTT CASSLAGIRSLWTDTQYF
TRBJ2-1 NA TRBD2 TRBV6-1 TGTGCCAGCAGTGAATTAGCGGGGGGCTACAATGAGCAGTTCTTC CASSELAGGYNEQFF
TRBJ2-7 NA NA TRBV10-3 TGTGCCATCAGTGAGATTGGAGCGGAAGTTAGCTCCTACGAGCAGTACTTC CAISEIGAEVSSYEQYF
TRBJ1-3 NA NA TRBV28 TGTGCCAGCAGCCTCGACAGCCCCTCTGGAAACACCATATATTTT CASSLDSPSGNTIYF
TRBJ2-5 NA TRBD2 TRBV19 TGTGCCAGTACCCCGGGGGGGGCGGAACAAGAGACCCAGTACTTC CASTPGGAEQETQYF
TRBJ2-1 NA TRBD2 TRBV5-4 TGTGCCAGCAGCGAGGGACTAGCGGGAGTAATTGGTGAGCAGTTCTTC CASSEGLAGVIGEQFF
TRBJ2-1 NA TRBD2 TRBV5-1 TGCGCCAGCAGCTTGACTACGGGAGGGGCAAATGAGCAGTTCTTC CASSLTTGGANEQFF
TRBJ1-4 NA NA TRBV7-8 TGTGCCAGCAGCTTAGCGCTAAACGAAAAACTGTTTTTT CASSLALNEKLFF
TRBJ1-2 NA TRBD1 TRBV19 TGTGCCAGTAGTCCGCGACAGGGTCCCATCGCGGGGGGCTACACCTTC CASSPRQGPIAGGYTF
TRBJ2-1 NA TRBD2 TRBV2 TGCGCCAGCAGTGAGGGACTAGCGACCAATGAGCAGTTCTTC CASSEGLATNEQFF
TRBJ2-3 once TRBD2 TRBV15 TGTGCCACCAGCAGAAGAGCGGGGTACACAGATACGCAGTATTTT CATSRRAGYTDTQYF
TRBJ2-1 once NA TRBV30 TGTGCCTGGAGTGTACTACTCCTCAATGAGCAGTTCTTC CAWSVLLLNEQFF
TRBJ1-2 once NA TRBV11-2 TGTGCCAGCAGCCCCTTAGTCCCCTATGGCTACACCTTC CASSPLVPYGYTF
TRBJ1-1 NA NA TRBV20-1 TGCAGTGCTACCCCTTCAACAGGGGCTTTCTTT CSATPSTGAFF
TRBJ2-3 NA TRBD1 TRBV19 TGTGCCAGTAGTTGGGACAGGGGAGATACGCAGTATTTT CASSWDRGDTQYF
TRBJ2-3 once TRBD2 TRBV2 TGTGCCAGCGGCGGCGGGAGGGTGGATACGCAGTATTTT CASGGGRVDTQYF
TRBJ2-5 once TRBD1 TRBV6-5 TGTGCCAGCAGCCCCAGGGGGTTTGAAGAGACCCAGTACTTC CASSPRGFEETQYF
TRBJ2-5 NA NA TRBV29-1 TGCAGCGTTGAAGGGGGCGCAGAGACCCAGTACTTC CSVEGGAETQYF